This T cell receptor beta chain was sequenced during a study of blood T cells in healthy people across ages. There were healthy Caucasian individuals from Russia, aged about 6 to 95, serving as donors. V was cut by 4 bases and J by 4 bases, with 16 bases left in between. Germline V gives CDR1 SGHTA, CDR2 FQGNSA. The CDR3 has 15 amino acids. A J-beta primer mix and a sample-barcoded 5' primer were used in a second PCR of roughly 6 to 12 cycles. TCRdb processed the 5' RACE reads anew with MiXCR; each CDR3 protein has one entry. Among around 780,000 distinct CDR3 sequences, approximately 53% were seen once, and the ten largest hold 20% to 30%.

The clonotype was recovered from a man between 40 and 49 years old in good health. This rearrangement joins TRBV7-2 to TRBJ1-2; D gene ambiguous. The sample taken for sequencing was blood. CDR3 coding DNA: TGTGCCAGCAGCTCCGATCAGAGCCCAGGCTATGGCTACACCTTC. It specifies CASSSDQSPGYGYTF.